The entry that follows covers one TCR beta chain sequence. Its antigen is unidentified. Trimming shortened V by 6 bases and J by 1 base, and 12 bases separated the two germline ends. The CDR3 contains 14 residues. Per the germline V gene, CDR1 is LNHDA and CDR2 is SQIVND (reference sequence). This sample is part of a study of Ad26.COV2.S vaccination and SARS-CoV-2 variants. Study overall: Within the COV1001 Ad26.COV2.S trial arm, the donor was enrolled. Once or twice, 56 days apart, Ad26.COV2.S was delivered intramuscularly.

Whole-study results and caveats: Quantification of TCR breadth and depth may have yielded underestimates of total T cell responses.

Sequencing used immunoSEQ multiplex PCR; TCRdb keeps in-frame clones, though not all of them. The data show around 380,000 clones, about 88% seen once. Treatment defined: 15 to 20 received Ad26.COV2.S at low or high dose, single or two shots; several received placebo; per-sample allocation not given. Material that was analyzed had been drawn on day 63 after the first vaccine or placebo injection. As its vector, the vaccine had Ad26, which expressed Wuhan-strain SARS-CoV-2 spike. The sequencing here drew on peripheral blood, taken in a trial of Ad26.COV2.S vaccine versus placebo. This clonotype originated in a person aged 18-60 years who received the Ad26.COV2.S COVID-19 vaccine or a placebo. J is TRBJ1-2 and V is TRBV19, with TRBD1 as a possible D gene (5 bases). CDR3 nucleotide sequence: TGTGCCAGTAGAAAATGGGGGGATAACTATGGCTACACCTTC. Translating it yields CASRKWGDNYGYTF.